A single sample is the source of the 17 T cell receptor beta chains below, sequenced in a study of OX40 agonist ivuxolimab in advanced cancers. Some clones are missing from TCRdb's copy, which holds only in-frame ones; the method was immunoSEQ multiplex PCR. This table holds some 87,000 clones, about 93% found once. The sequencing here drew on CD4+ or CD8+ T cells sorted from blood, taken in a trial of the OX40 agonist ivuxolimab. The receptors were sampled from an adult with an advanced solid tumor such as melanoma, head and neck, liver or kidney cancer.

This clone has just a few counts. The chain uses TRBV7-2 and TRBJ2-2; 13 positions agree with TRBD2. The V and J ends lost 2 bases and 4 bases, in that order; junction bases with no gene match: 10. CDR1 SGHTA and CDR2 FQGNSA come from the germline V gene. This CDR3 is built from 19 residues. CDR3 nucleotide sequence: TGTGCCAGCAGCTTATCTGGACTAGCGGGAGAGGGTGGCACCGGGGAGCTGTTTTTT. Translated: CASSLSGLAGEGGTGELFF.

The gene calls are TRBV7-9 and TRBJ2-1; 13 bases line up with TRBD2. The CDR3 contains 17 residues. The junction had 11 bases not matched to a gene; V was cut back by 4 bases and J by 8 bases. Germline V CDR1 and CDR2: SEHNR, FQNEAQ (reference sequence). CDR3 bases: TGTGCCAGCAGCTCCTCGCTTACTAGCGGGAGGGCCCATGAGCAGTTCTTC. Amino acid sequence: CASSSSLTSGRAHEQFF.

The V call is TRBV11-2, the J call TRBJ1-3; D unclear. The V gene lost 2 bases and the J gene lost 2 bases, with 7 bases spanning the gap. From germline, CDR1 is SGHAT and CDR2 FQNNGV. This CDR3 is 14 amino acids long. CDR3 sequence: CASSLWSTGNTIYF. CDR3 DNA: TGTGCCAGCAGCTTATGGTCAACTGGAAACACCATATATTTT.

V is TRBV5-1 and J is TRBJ1-2; possible D gene TRBD1, 5 bases. CDR3 length: 13 residues. The germline CDR1 and CDR2 sequences are SGHRS and YFSETQ. The V end was cut by 2 bases, the J end by 3 bases, with 8 bases between. This chain's CDR3 is CASSFGTDYGYTF. The CDR3, as DNA: TGCGCCAGCAGCTTCGGGACGGACTATGGCTACACCTTC. The variable domain in full, with the rest retrieved from reference TRBV5-1 and TRBJ1-2, is KAGVTQTPRYLIKTRGQQVTLSCSPISGHRSVSWYQQTPGQGLQFLFEYFSETQRNKGNFPGRFSGRQFSNSRSEMNVSTLELGDSALYLCASSFGTDYGYTFGSGTRLTVV.

The V and J genes are TRBV27 and TRBJ1-5; maybe TRBD1 (6 bases). CDR3 length: 14 amino acids. Germline CDR1 reads MNHEY; CDR2 reads SMNVEV (reference sequence). V dropped 6 bases and J dropped 0 bases, with 9 bases sitting between them. The CDR3 is CASSVGGSNQPQHF. The CDR3, as DNA: TGTGCCAGCAGCGTAGGGGGTAGCAATCAGCCCCAGCATTTT.

The CDR3 sequence: CASSSTVETQYF. For the CDR3, the DNA is TGTGCCAGCAGCTCGACGGTAGAGACCCAGTACTTC. The chain couples TRBV5-6 to TRBJ2-5; D call uncertain. The V gene's germline CDR1 is SGHDT and CDR2 YYEEEE. CDR3 length equals 12 residues. V was shortened by 3 bases and J by 4 bases, with 7 bases between the two germline ends.

This chain joins TRBV5-1 and TRBJ1-1; D uncertain. The CDR3 is 16 amino acids. V was pared by 4 bases and J by 1 base, with 17 bases between. CDR1 is SGHRS, CDR2 YFSETQ, per germline. The CDR3 spells CASSARTATRNTEAFF. In nucleotides, the CDR3 is TGCGCCAGCAGCGCCCGGACCGCCACGAGGAACACTGAAGCTTTCTTT.

This chain links TRBV30 with TRBJ2-5, with D uncertain. The CDR3 has 12 residues. The germline CDR1 and CDR2 sequences are GTSNPN and SVGIG (reference sequence). The V gene lost 7 bases and the J gene lost 2 bases, with 11 bases spanning the gap. This CDR3 reads CASHGSQETQYF. Here the CDR3 DNA reads TGTGCCTCTCACGGGTCTCAAGAGACCCAGTACTTC.

J is TRBJ2-2 and V is TRBV7-3; perhaps D is TRBD1 or TRBD2 (5 bases each). Germline CDR1 and CDR2: SGHTA and FQGTGA. V was trimmed by 5 bases and J by 3 bases, leaving 16 bases between them. The CDR3 spans 16 residues. The CDR3 DNA follows: TGTGCCAGCAGCGGATGGGAGAGAGGGGACACCGGGGAGCTGTTTTTT. It codes for CASSGWERGDTGELFF.

The chain employs TRBV5-1 and TRBJ2-7, with 14 bases identical to TRBD2. Germline V lookup: CDR1 SGHRS, CDR2 YFSETQ. CDR3 length: 17 amino acids. After removal of 5 bases from V and 0 bases from J, the junction contained 7 bases not matched to a gene. CDR3 in amino acids: CASRYGTSGGDSYEQYF. Here the CDR3 DNA reads TGCGCCAGCAGATACGGGACTAGCGGGGGAGACTCCTACGAGCAGTACTTC.

The V and J genes are TRBV11-3 and TRBJ2-7; D might be TRBD1 (5 bases). CDR1 SGHNT and CDR2 YENEEA come from the germline V gene. The CDR3 is 15 residues long. Trimming stripped 1 base from V and 0 bases from J, with 10 bases between. The CDR3 nucleotides read TGTGCCAGCAGCTTAGCAGGGCCCCCCTCCTACGAGCAGTACTTC. It codes for CASSLAGPPSYEQYF.

This rearrangement joins TRBV9 to TRBJ2-3, with 7 bases identical to TRBD2. V lost 0 bases, J lost 5 bases, and 6 bases stayed unmatched. This CDR3 region has 15 residues. The germline gives CDR1 SGDLS, CDR2 YYNGEE. The CDR3 region is CASSVDGGSGDTQYF. In DNA, the CDR3 is TGTGCCAGCAGCGTAGACGGCGGGAGTGGAGATACGCAGTATTTT.

The chain uses TRBV27 and TRBJ1-2; D may be TRBD1 (5 bases). This CDR3 has 15 residues. The germline CDR1 and CDR2 sequences are MNHEY and SMNVEV (reference sequence). Deletions cut 1 base from V and 4 bases from J, with 13 bases between. For the CDR3, the DNA is TGTGCCAGCAGTTTATTCTCAGGGTGGGTCTATGGCTACACCTTC. It encodes CASSLFSGWVYGYTF.

This chain uses TRBV5-6 with TRBJ1-5; TRBD1 matches at 7 bases. The ends lost 6 bases at V and 7 bases at J; junction bases unmatched: 4. The CDR3 has 12 amino acids. In germline, CDR1 is SGHDT, CDR2 YYEEEE. CDR3 coding DNA: TGTGCCAGCACGACAGGGAACCAGCCCCAGCATTTT. Translation: CASTTGNQPQHF. Full variable domain (outside the CDR3, taken from reference TRBV5-6 and TRBJ1-5): DAGVTQSPTHLIKTRGQQVTLRCSPKSGHDTVSWYQQALGQGPQFIFQYYEEEERQRGNFPDRFSGHQFPNYSSELNVNALLLGDSALYLCASTTGNQPQHFGDGTRLSIL.

The chain is built from TRBV9 and TRBJ1-5; D possibly corresponds to TRBD1 (6 bases). From germline, CDR1 is SGDLS and CDR2 YYNGEE. Trimming left V 1 base short and J 3 bases short, with 11 bases between. This CDR3 region has 15 residues. CDR3 coding DNA: TGTGCCAGCAGCGTATCGGGGGGCCTCAATCAGCCCCAGCATTTT. This translates into CASSVSGGLNQPQHF.

The rearrangement uses TRBV13 and TRBJ2-7; D unclear. Trimming removed 5 bases from V and 6 bases from J, with 17 bases in between. Germline V gene data show CDR1 as PRHDT and CDR2 as FYEKMQ (reference sequence). This CDR3 has 14 amino acids. The CDR3 coding sequence is TGTGCCAGCAGCAGATCCGGGCCCGTTGTCGAGCAGTACTTC. Protein product: CASSRSGPVVEQYF.

The rearrangement uses TRBV19 and TRBJ2-7; no firm D call. The V end lost 5 bases, the J end lost 3 bases, and 8 bases lay between the germline ends. CDR3 length equals 12 residues. CDR1 is LNHDA, CDR2 SQIVND, per germline (reference sequence). CDR3 in DNA: TGTGCCAGTAGTCCCGGAAGCTACGAGCAGTACTTC. Protein sequence: CASSPGSYEQYF.